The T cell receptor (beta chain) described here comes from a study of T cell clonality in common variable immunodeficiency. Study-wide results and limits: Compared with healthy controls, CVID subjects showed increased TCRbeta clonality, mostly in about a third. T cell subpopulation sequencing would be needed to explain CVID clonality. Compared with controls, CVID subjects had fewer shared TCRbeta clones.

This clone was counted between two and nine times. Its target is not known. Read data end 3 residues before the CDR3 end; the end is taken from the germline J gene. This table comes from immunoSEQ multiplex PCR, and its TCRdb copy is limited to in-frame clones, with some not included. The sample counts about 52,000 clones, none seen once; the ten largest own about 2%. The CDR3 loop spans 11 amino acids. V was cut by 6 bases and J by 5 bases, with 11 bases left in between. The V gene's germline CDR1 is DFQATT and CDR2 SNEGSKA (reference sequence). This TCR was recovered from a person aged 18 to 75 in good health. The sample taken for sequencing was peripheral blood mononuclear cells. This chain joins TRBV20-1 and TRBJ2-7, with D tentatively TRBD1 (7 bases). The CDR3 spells CSARGADEQYF. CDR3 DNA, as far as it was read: TGCAGTGCCAGGGGGGCGGACGAG.